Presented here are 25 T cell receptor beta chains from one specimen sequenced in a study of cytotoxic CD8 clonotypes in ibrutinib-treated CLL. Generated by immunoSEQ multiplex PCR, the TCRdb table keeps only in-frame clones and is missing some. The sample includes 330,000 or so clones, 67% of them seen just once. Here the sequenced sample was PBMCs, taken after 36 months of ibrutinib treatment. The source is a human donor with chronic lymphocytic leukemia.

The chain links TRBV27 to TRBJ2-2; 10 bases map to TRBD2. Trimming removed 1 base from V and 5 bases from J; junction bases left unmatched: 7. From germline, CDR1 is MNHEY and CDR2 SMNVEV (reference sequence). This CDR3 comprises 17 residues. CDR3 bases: TGTGCCAGCAGTTTATACGCTAGCGGGAGATGGACCGGGGAGCTGTTTTTT. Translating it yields CASSLYASGRWTGELFF.

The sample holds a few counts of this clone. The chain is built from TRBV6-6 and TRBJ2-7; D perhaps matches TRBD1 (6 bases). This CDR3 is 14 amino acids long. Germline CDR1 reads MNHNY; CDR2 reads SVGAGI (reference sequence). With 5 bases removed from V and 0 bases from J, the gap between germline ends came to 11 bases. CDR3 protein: CASSAPGVSYEQYF. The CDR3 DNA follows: TGTGCCAGCAGTGCACCAGGGGTCTCCTACGAGCAGTACTTC.

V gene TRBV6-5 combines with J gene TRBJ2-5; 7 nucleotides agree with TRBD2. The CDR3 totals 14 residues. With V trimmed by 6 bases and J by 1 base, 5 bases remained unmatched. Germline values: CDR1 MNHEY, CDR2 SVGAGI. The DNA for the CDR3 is TGTGCCAGCAGACCGGGGGGAAGCCAAGAGACCCAGTACTTC. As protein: CASRPGGSQETQYF.

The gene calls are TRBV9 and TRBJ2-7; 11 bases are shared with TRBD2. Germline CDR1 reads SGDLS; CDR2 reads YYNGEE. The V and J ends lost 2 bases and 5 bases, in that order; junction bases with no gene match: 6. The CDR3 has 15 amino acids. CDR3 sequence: CASSVAGTSGDEQYF. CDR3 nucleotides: TGTGCCAGCAGCGTGGCCGGGACTAGCGGCGACGAGCAGTACTTC. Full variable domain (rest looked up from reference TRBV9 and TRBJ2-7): DSGVTQTPKHLITATGQRVTLRCSPRSGDLSVYWYQQSLDQGLQFLIQYYNGEERAKGNILERFSAQQFPDLHSELNLSSLELGDSALYFCASSVAGTSGDEQYFGPGTRLTVT.

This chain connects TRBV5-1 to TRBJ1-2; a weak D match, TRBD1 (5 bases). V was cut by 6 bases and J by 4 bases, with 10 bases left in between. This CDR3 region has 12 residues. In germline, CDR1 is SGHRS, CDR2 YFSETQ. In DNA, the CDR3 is TGCGCCAGCAAGTCAGGGAGCTATGGCTACACCTTC. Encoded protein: CASKSGSYGYTF.

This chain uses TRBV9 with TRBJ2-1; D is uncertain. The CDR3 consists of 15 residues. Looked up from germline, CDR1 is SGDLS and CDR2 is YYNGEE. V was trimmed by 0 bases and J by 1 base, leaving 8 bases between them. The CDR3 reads CASSVAAVSYNEQFF. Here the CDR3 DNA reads TGTGCCAGCAGCGTAGCGGCGGTTTCCTACAATGAGCAGTTCTTC. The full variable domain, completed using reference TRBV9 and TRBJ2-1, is DSGVTQTPKHLITATGQRVTLRCSPRSGDLSVYWYQQSLDQGLQFLIQYYNGEERAKGNILERFSAQQFPDLHSELNLSSLELGDSALYFCASSVAAVSYNEQFFGPGTRLTVL.

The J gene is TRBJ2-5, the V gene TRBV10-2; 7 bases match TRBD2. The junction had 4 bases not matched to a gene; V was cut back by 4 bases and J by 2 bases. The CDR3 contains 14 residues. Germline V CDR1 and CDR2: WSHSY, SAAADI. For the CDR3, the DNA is TGCGCCAGCAGTGCGACTAGCAGACAAGAGACCCAGTACTTC. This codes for CASSATSRQETQYF.

The CDR3 nucleotides are TGTGCCAGCAGCTTGGACAGATACGAGCAGTACTTC. Translation: CASSLDRYEQYF. The V gene is TRBV5-5, the J gene TRBJ2-7, with D unresolved. Per the germline V gene, CDR1 is SGHKS and CDR2 is YYEKEE (reference sequence). V was pared by 0 bases and J by 4 bases, with 5 bases between. CDR3 length equals 12 residues.

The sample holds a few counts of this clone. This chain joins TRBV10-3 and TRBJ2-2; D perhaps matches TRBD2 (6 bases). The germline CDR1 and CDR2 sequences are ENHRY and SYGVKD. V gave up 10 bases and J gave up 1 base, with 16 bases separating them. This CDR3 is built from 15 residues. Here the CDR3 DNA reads TGTGCCACCCAGGGTGCGGGAAGGAACACCGGGGAGCTGTTTTTT. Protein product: CATQGAGRNTGELFF.

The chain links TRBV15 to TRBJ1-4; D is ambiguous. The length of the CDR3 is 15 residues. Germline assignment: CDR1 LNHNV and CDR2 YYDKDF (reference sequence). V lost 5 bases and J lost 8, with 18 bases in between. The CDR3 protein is CATSRASDVGEKLFF. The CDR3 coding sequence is TGTGCCACCAGCCGAGCTTCCGATGTAGGAGAAAAACTGTTTTTT.

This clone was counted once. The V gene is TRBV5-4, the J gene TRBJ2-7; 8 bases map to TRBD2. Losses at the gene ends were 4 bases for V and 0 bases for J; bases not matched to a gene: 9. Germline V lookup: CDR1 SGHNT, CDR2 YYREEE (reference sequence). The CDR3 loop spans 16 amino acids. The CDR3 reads CASSRGGRGTSYEQYF. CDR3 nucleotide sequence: TGTGCCAGCAGCCGGGGGGGTCGCGGGACCTCCTACGAGCAGTACTTC.

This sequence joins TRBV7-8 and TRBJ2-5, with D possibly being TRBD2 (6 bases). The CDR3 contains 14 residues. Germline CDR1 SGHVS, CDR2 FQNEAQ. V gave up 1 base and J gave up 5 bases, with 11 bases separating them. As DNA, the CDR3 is TGTGCCAGCAGCTTAGAGGAGGGGAAGGAGACCCAGTACTTC. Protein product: CASSLEEGKETQYF.

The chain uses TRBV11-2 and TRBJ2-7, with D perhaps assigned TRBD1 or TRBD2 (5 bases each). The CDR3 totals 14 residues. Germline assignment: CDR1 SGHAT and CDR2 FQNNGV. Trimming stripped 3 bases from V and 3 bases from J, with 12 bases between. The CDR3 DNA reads TGTGCCAGCAGCTTCGGGGCCGGGAACTACGAGCAGTACTTC. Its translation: CASSFGAGNYEQYF.

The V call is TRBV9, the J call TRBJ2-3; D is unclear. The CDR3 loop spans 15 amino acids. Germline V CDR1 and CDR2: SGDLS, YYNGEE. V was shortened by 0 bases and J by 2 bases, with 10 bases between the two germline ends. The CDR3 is CASSVDVVSTDTQYF. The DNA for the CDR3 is TGTGCCAGCAGCGTAGACGTAGTCTCCACAGATACGCAGTATTTT.

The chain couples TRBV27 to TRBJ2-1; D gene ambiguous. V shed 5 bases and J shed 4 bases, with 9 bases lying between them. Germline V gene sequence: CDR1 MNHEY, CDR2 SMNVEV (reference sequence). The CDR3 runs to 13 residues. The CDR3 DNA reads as TGTGCCAGCAGTCCCTCAGTATACAATGAGCAGTTCTTC. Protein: CASSPSVYNEQFF.

This CDR3 is CASRRYQMEGYTF. DNA for the CDR3: TGTGCCAGCCGAAGGTACCAGATGGAAGGCTACACCTTC. J is TRBJ1-2 and V is TRBV6-5; D unclear. CDR3 length equals 13 residues. Trimming removed 8 bases at V and 8 bases at J, with 18 bases between. Germline lookup yields CDR1 MNHEY and CDR2 SVGAGI.

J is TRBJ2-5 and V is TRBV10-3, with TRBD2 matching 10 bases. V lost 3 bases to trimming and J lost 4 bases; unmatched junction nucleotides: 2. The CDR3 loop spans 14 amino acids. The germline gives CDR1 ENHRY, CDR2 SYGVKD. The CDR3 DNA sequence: TGTGCCATCAGTGATAGGACTAGCGGAGAGACCCAGTACTTC. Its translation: CAISDRTSGETQYF.

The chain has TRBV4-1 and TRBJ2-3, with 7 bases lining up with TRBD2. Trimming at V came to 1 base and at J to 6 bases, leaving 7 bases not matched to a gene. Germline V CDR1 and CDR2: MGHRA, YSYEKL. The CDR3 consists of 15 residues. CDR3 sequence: CASSQGLGSGDTQYF. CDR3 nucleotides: TGCGCCAGCAGCCAAGGGTTGGGTAGCGGGGATACGCAGTATTTT.

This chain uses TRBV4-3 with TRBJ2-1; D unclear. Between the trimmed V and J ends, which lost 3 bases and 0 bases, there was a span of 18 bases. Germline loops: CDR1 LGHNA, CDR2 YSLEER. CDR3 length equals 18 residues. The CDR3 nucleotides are TGCGCCAGCAGCCAGACGTTCCGGACGCCCAGCTCCTACAATGAGCAGTTCTTC. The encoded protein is CASSQTFRTPSSYNEQFF.

The CDR3 sequence is CASSLDRGLDTQYF. CDR3 DNA sequence: TGCGCCAGCAGCTTGGACAGGGGGCTGGATACGCAGTATTTT. The chain couples TRBV5-1 to TRBJ2-3; 9 bases fit TRBD1. CDR3 length equals 14 residues. Germline CDR1 reads SGHRS; CDR2 reads YFSETQ. The V segment lost 0 bases and the J segment 6 bases; nucleotides outside the gene matches: 2. The full variable domain, in which reference TRBV5-1 and TRBJ2-3 provide the parts outside the CDR3, is KAGVTQTPRYLIKTRGQQVTLSCSPISGHRSVSWYQQTPGQGLQFLFEYFSETQRNKGNFPGRFSGRQFSNSRSEMNVSTLELGDSALYLCASSLDRGLDTQYFGPGTRLTVL.

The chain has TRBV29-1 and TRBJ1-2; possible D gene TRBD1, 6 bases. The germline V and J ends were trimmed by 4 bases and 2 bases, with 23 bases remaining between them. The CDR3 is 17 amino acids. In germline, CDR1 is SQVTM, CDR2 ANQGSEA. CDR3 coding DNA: TGCAGCGTTGTTCGGCGAGCGGCGGGACACTTGAACTATGGCTACACCTTC. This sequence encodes CSVVRRAAGHLNYGYTF.

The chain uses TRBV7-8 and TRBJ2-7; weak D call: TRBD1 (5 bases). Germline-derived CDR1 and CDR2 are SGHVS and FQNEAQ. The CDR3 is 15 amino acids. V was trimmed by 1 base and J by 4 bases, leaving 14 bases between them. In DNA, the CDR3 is TGTGCCAGCAGCTTAGAGGCAGGGTCCTATTACGAGCAGTACTTC. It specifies CASSLEAGSYYEQYF.

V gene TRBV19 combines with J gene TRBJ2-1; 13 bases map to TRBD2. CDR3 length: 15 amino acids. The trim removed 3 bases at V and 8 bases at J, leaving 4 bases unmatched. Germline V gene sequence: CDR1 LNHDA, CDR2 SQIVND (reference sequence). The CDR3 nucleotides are TGTGCCAGTAGTATTGGACTAGCGGGAGTTTATGAGCAGTTCTTC. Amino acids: CASSIGLAGVYEQFF.

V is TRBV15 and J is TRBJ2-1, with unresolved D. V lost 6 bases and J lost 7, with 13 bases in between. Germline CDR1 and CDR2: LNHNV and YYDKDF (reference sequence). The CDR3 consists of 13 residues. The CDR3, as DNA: TGTGCCACCAGATCTTCCGGGCGGAATGAGCAGTTCTTC. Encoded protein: CATRSSGRNEQFF.

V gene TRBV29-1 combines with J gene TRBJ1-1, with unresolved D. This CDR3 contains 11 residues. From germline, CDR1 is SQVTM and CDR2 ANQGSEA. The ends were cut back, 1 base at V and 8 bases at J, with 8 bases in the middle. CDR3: CSVEAMTEAFF. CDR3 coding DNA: TGCAGCGTTGAAGCCATGACGGAAGCTTTCTTT.